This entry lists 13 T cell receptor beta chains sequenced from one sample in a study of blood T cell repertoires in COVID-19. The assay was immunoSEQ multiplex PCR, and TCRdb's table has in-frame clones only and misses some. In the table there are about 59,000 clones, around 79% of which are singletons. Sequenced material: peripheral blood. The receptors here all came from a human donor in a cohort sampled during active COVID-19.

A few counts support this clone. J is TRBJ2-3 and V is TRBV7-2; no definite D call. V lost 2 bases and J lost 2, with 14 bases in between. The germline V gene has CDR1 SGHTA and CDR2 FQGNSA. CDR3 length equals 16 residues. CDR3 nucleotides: TGTGCCAGCAGCTTATTGTCGTTTCACTACACAGATACGCAGTATTTT. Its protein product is CASSLLSFHYTDTQYF.

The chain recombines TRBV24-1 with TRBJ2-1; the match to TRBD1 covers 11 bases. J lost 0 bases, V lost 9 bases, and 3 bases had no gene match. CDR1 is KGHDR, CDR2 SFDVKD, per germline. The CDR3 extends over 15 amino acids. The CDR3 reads CATSGTGGSYNEQFF. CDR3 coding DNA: TGTGCCACCTCCGGGACAGGGGGCTCCTACAATGAGCAGTTCTTC.

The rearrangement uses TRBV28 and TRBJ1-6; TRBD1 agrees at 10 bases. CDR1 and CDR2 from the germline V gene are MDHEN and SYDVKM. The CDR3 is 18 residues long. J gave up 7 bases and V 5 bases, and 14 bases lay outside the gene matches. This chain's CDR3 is CASSTHPGQGSYNSPLHF. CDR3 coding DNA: TGTGCCAGCAGTACTCATCCGGGACAGGGGAGTTACAATTCACCCCTCCACTTT.

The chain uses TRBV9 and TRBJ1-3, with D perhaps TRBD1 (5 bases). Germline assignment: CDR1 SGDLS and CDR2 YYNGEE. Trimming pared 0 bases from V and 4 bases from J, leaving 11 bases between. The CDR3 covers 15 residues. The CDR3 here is CASSVGGHAGNTIYF. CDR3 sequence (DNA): TGTGCCAGCAGCGTAGGTGGACACGCAGGAAACACCATATATTTT. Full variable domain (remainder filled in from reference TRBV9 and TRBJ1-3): DSGVTQTPKHLITATGQRVTLRCSPRSGDLSVYWYQQSLDQGLQFLIQYYNGEERAKGNILERFSAQQFPDLHSELNLSSLELGDSALYFCASSVGGHAGNTIYFGEGSWLTVV.

CDR3 in DNA: TGTGCCAGCAGCTTTCTCGGCTTGCGGGAGGGACGTTCGGACATTCAGTACTTC. Protein sequence: CASSFLGLREGRSDIQYF. The chain has TRBV7-2 and TRBJ2-4, with 9 bases lining up with TRBD2. The CDR3 extends over 18 amino acids. Germline lookup yields CDR1 SGHTA and CDR2 FQGNSA. V lost 3 bases to trimming and J lost 8 bases; unmatched junction nucleotides: 17.

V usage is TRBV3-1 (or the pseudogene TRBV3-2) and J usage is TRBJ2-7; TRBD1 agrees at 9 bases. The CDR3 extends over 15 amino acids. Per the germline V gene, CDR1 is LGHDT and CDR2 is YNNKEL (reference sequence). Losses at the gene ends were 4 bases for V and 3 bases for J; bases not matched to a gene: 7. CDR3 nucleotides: TGTGCCAGCAGCCCCGGGACAGGGAAGCTCTACGAGCAGTACTTC. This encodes CASSPGTGKLYEQYF.

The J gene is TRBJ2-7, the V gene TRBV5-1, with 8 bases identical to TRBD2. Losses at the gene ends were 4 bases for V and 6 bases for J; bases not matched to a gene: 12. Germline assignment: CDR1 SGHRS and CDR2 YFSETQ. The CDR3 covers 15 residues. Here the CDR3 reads CASSPSGGTSREQYF. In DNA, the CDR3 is TGCGCCAGCAGCCCGAGCGGGGGTACCTCCCGCGAGCAGTACTTC.

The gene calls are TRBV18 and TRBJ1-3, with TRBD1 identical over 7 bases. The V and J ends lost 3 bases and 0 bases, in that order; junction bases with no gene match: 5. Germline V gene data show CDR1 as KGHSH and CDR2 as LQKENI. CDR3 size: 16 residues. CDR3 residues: CASSPDAGGSGNTIYF. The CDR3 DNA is TGTGCCAGCTCACCGGATGCAGGGGGCTCTGGAAACACCATATATTTT.

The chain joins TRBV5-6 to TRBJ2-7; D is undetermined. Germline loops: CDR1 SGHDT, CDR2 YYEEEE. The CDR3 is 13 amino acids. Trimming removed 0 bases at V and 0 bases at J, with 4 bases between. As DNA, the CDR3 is TGTGCCAGCAGCTTGGCGGGCTCCTACGAGCAGTACTTC. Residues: CASSLAGSYEQYF.

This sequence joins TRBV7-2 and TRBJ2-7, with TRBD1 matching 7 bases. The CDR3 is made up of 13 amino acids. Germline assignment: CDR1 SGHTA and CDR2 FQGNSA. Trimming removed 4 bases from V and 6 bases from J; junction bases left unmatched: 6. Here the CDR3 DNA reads TGTGCCAGCAGCTCGACAGGGAACGGCGAGCAGTACTTC. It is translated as CASSSTGNGEQYF.

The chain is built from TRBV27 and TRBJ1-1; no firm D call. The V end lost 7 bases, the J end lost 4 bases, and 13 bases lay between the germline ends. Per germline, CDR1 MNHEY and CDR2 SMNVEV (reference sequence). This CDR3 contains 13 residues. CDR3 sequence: CASTRAGGTEAFF. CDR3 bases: TGTGCCAGCACCCGGGCGGGAGGCACTGAAGCTTTCTTT.

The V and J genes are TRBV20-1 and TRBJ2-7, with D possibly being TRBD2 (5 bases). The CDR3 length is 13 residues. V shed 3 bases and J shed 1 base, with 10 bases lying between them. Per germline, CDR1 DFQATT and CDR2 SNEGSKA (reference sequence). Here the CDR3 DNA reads TGCAGTGCTAGTTCGGGGTTATCCTACGAGCAGTACTTC. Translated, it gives CSASSGLSYEQYF.

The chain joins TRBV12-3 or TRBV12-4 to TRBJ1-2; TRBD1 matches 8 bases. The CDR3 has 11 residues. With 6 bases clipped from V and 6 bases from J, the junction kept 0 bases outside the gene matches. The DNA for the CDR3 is TGTGCCAGCAGGGGACAGGATGGCTACACCTTC. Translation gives CASRGQDGYTF.